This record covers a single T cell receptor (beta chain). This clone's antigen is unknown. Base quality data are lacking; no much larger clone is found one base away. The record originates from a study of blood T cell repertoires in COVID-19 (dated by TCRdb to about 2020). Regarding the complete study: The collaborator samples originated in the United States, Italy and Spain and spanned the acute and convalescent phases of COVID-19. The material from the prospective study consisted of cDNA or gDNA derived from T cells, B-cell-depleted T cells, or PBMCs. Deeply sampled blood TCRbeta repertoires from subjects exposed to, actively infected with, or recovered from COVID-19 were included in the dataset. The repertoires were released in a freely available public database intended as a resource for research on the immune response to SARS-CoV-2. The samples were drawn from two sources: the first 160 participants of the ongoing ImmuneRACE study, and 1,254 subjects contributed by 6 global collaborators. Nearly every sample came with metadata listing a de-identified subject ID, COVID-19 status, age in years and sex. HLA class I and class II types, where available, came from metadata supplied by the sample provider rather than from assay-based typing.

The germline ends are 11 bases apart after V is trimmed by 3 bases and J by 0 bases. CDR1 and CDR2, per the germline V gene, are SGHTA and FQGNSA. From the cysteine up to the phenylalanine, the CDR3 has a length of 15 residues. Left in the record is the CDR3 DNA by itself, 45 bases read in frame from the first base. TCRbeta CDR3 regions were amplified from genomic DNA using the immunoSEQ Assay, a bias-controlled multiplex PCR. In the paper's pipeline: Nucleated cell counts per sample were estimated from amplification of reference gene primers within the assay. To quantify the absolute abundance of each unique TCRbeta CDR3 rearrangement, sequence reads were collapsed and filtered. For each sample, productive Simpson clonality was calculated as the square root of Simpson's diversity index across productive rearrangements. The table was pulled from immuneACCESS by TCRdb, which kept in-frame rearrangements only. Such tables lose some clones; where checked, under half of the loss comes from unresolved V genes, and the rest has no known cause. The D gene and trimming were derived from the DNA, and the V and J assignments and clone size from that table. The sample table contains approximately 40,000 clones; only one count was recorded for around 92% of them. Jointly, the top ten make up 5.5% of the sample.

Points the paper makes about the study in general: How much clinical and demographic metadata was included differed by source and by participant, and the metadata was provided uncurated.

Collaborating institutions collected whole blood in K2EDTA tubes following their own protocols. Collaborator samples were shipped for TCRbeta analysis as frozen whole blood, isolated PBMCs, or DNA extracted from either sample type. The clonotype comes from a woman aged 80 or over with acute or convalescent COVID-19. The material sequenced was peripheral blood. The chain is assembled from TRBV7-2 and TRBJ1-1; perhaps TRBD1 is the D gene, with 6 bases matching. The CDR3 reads CASSFGQRMNTEAFF. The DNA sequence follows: TGTGCCAGCAGCTTTGGACAGCGAATGAACACTGAAGCTTTCTTT.